The 18 T cell receptor beta chains in this list originate from one sample, sequenced in a study of T cell changes during pregnancy in multiple sclerosis. Measured with immunoSEQ multiplex PCR; TCRdb has only the in-frame clones, and not every one. The table records roughly 110,000 clones, under 95% of them present only once. Specimen: peripheral blood, collected in the third trimester of pregnancy. These TCRs come from a female donor in good health, enrolled as a control in a pregnancy study.

This sequence joins TRBV19 and TRBJ1-2; no reliable D call. Germline assignment: CDR1 LNHDA and CDR2 SQIVND (reference sequence). The CDR3 loop spans 14 amino acids. Trimming took off 0 bases at V and 0 bases at J, with 5 bases between the two ends. CDR3: CASSIDPANYGYTF. The CDR3 region has the DNA TGTGCCAGTAGTATAGATCCAGCTAACTATGGCTACACCTTC.

The chain carries TRBV11-3 and TRBJ1-1; D gene uncertain. Germline V gene data show CDR1 as SGHNT and CDR2 as YENEEA. This CDR3 spans 14 amino acids. Trimming left V 2 bases short and J 0 bases short, with 7 bases between. The CDR3 spells CASSLLGVNTEAFF. The DNA of the CDR3 is TGTGCCAGCAGCTTACTGGGAGTGAACACTGAAGCTTTCTTT.

The chain recombines TRBV2 with TRBJ1-5; 9 positions agree with TRBD1. Germline V gene lookup returns CDR1 SNHLY and CDR2 FYNNEI. J was trimmed by 6 bases and V by 8 bases; bases with no gene match: 14. The CDR3 has 16 amino acids. The CDR3 DNA follows: TGTGCCAGCCTAAGCGGGGGACAGGGAAGGGCTCAGCCCCAGCATTTT. This encodes CASLSGGQGRAQPQHF.

The chain is built from TRBV7-2 and TRBJ2-5, with D perhaps matching TRBD2 (7 bases). Germline assignment: CDR1 SGHTA and CDR2 FQGNSA. The ends were cut back, 0 bases at V and 5 bases at J, with 13 bases in the middle. The CDR3 spans 15 residues. The CDR3 spells CASSLAGGPRETQYF. CDR3 coding DNA: TGTGCCAGCAGCTTAGCGGGGGGGCCTCGCGAGACCCAGTACTTC.

The rearrangement joins TRBV4-3 to TRBJ2-3; D is perhaps TRBD1 (5 bases). The CDR3 extends over 14 amino acids. Germline values: CDR1 LGHNA, CDR2 YSLEER. V was clipped by 8 bases and J by 1 base, with 13 bases between them. The CDR3 region is CASSTTTGTDTQYF. CDR3 nucleotides: TGCGCCAGCTCAACTACGACAGGCACAGATACGCAGTATTTT.

This clone was picked up a small number of times. The chain couples TRBV4-2 to TRBJ2-7, with D perhaps matching TRBD1 (5 bases). CDR3 length equals 12 residues. V lost 6 bases and J lost 3, with 9 bases in between. The germline V gene has CDR1 LGHNA and CDR2 YNFKEQ. The CDR3 sequence is CASSSQDYEQYF. CDR3 sequence (DNA): TGTGCCAGCAGTTCACAGGACTACGAGCAGTACTTC.

The V and J genes are TRBV9 and TRBJ1-2; no firm D call. Germline loops: CDR1 SGDLS, CDR2 YYNGEE. The CDR3 extends over 13 amino acids. Trimming cost V 3 bases and J 7 bases, with 13 bases left between them. In DNA form, the CDR3 reads TGTGCCAGCAGCGACATTAGCAGTAGTGGCTACACCTTC. Amino acids: CASSDISSSGYTF.

V usage is TRBV6-6 and J usage is TRBJ1-1; a possible D gene is TRBD1 (6 bases). The ends were cut back, 5 bases at V and 0 bases at J, with 16 bases in the middle. The CDR3 spans 16 residues. The germline V gene encodes CDR1 MNHNY and CDR2 SVGAGI (reference sequence). This CDR3 is CASSQGTSPMNTEAFF. The CDR3 DNA reads as TGTGCCAGCAGTCAGGGGACAAGCCCTATGAACACTGAAGCTTTCTTT.

This sequence joins TRBV6-5 and TRBJ1-1; D is possibly TRBD1 (5 bases). The V and J ends lost 7 bases and 5 bases respectively, with 14 bases between them. CDR1 MNHEY and CDR2 SVGAGI come from the germline V gene. The CDR3 runs 13 residues. The CDR3 nucleotides are TGTGCCAGCATCCCTACGGGGGGTACTGAAGCTTTCTTT. It codes for CASIPTGGTEAFF.

V and J are TRBV6-1 and TRBJ1-5, with D tentatively TRBD1 (6 bases). V gave up 2 bases and J gave up 7 bases, with 15 bases separating them. This CDR3 is built from 15 residues. The germline CDR1 and CDR2 sequences are MNHNS and SASEGT. The CDR3 region has the DNA TGTGCCAGCAGTGAACTGTGGGGGCAGGGCCAGCCCCAGCATTTT. It specifies CASSELWGQGQPQHF.

The chain joins TRBV7-6 to TRBJ2-2, with TRBD2 matching 15 bases. The germline V gene encodes CDR1 SGHVS and CDR2 FNYEAQ. With V trimmed by 2 bases and J by 3 bases, 4 bases remained unmatched. CDR3 length: 18 amino acids. The chain's CDR3 is CASSLRTSGGAHTGELFF. As DNA, the CDR3 is TGTGCCAGCAGCTTAAGGACTAGCGGGGGGGCCCACACCGGGGAGCTGTTTTTT.

The DNA for the CDR3 is TGTGCCAGCAGCTTAGCGGGGCGGGGGGGCCCTGGGACCCAGTACTTC. Protein: CASSLAGRGGPGTQYF. The J gene is TRBJ2-5, the V gene TRBV7-8, with 9 bases aligning to TRBD2. The CDR3 runs to 16 residues. Germline CDR1 is SGHVS and CDR2 is FQNEAQ. V gave up 0 bases and J gave up 7 bases; unmatched junction bases: 9.

This chain uses TRBV7-9 with TRBJ1-5, with D uncertain. From germline, CDR1 is SEHNR and CDR2 FQNEAQ (reference sequence). The CDR3 is made up of 16 amino acids. The germline V and J ends were trimmed by 4 bases and 0 bases, with 13 bases remaining between them. The CDR3 nucleotides read TGTGCCAGCAGCTCGGCGGAAGACTATAGCAATCAGCCCCAGCATTTT. This sequence encodes CASSSAEDYSNQPQHF. Combining the CDR3 with reference TRBV7-9 and TRBJ1-5 gives the whole variable domain DTGVSQNPRHKITKRGQNVTFRCDPISEHNRLYWYRQTLGQGPEFLTYFQNEAQLEKSRLLSDRFSAERPKGSFSTLEIQRTEQGDSAMYLCASSSAEDYSNQPQHFGDGTRLSIL.

The sample holds one count of this clone. This rearrangement joins TRBV7-9 to TRBJ2-2; no firm D call. V lost 4 bases and J 0 bases, leaving 6 bases between the germline ends. This CDR3 has 14 amino acids. The germline gives CDR1 SEHNR, CDR2 FQNEAQ (reference sequence). The CDR3 nucleotides read TGTGCCAGCAGCTCCAGGTCGAACACCGGGGAGCTGTTTTTT. Translating it yields CASSSRSNTGELFF.

This chain links TRBV6-1 with TRBJ2-3; 9 nucleotides align to TRBD2. With 0 bases clipped from V and 4 bases from J, the junction kept 2 bases outside the gene matches. The CDR3 runs 15 residues. The germline CDR1 and CDR2 sequences are MNHNS and SASEGT. CDR3 sequence (DNA): TGTGCCAGCAGTGAAGCGGCGGGGGGGCCAGATACGCAGTATTTT. This codes for CASSEAAGGPDTQYF.

This chain connects TRBV27 to TRBJ1-1; D gene ambiguous. Per the germline V gene, CDR1 is MNHEY and CDR2 is SMNVEV (reference sequence). The CDR3 is made up of 12 amino acids. Deletions cut 6 bases from V and 5 bases from J, with 10 bases between. The CDR3 DNA sequence: TGTGCCAGCAGCGTCGCGGGGACTGAAGCTTTCTTT. Protein product: CASSVAGTEAFF.

This clone occurred once. The chain links TRBV4-3 to TRBJ2-5, with 9 bases fitting TRBD2. The CDR3 covers 15 residues. Germline V CDR1 and CDR2: LGHNA, YSLEER. The trim removed 0 bases at V and 1 base at J, leaving 0 bases unmatched. The CDR3 sequence is CASSQDSGGQETQYF. The CDR3 DNA is TGCGCCAGCAGCCAAGATAGCGGGGGCCAAGAGACCCAGTACTTC.

This clone has only one observation. The V and J genes are TRBV11-3 and TRBJ2-7; 11 nucleotides line up with TRBD1. CDR1 SGHNT and CDR2 YENEEA come from the germline V gene. This CDR3 contains 15 residues. The trim removed 5 bases at V and 0 bases at J, leaving 3 bases unmatched. The CDR3 bases are TGTGCCAGCAGCCGGGACAGGGGGATCTCCTACGAGCAGTACTTC. This encodes CASSRDRGISYEQYF.